A selection of T cell receptor beta chains follows, all from one sample in a study of cytomegalovirus exposure and HLA in healthy donors. The data were produced by immunoSEQ multiplex PCR, yet TCRdb's version contains in-frame clones alone and is incomplete. The sample holds some 180,000 clones, about 90% seen once. The sample consisted of PBMCs. Receptors were obtained from a girl under three years old in good health and CMV-seronegative. Each CDR3 is given with its conserved first and last residue. D genes are given only for firm matches. Rows may omit the clone size; those that give it use once, few, many or a size class.

v_call	clone_size	j_call	d_call	cdr3_aa	cdr3_nt
TRBV11-2	-	TRBJ2-7	-	CASSLVRGTYEQYF	TGTGCCAGCAGCTTAGTTCGGGGAACCTACGAGCAGTACTTC
TRBV5-1	-	TRBJ2-3	-	CASKMATDTQYF	TGCGCCAGCAAGATGGCAACAGATACGCAGTATTTT
TRBV27	-	TRBJ1-1	-	CASSSFRWEGSGTEAFF	TGTGCCAGCAGTTCGTTCAGGTGGGAGGGATCGGGTACTGAAGCTTTCTTT
TRBV4-1	-	TRBJ1-4	-	CASSQGLRAATNEKLFF	TGCGCCAGCAGCCAAGGACTCAGGGCCGCAACTAATGAAAAACTGTTTTTT
TRBV27	-	TRBJ2-5	-	CASSPLPTRSRRETQYF	TGTGCCAGCAGTCCACTTCCCACTAGGTCGAGGCGAGAGACCCAGTACTTC
TRBV7-8	once	TRBJ2-1	TRBD2	CASSLALNFRGVPYNEQFF	TGTGCCAGCAGCTTAGCGCTAAATTTTCGGGGGGTCCCCTACAATGAGCAGTTCTTC
TRBV4-3	-	TRBJ2-7	TRBD2	CASSQDFGTSGRYEQYF	TGCGCCAGCAGCCAAGATTTTGGGACTAGCGGCCGATACGAGCAGTACTTC
TRBV7-9	-	TRBJ2-7	TRBD2	CASSLGSGRRYEQYF	TGTGCCAGCAGCTTAGGTAGCGGGAGGCGGTACGAGCAGTACTTC
TRBV11-1	-	TRBJ1-6	-	CASSLEAGVNSPLHF	TGTGCCAGCAGCTTAGAGGCAGGGGTCAATTCACCCCTCCACTTT
TRBV7-7	-	TRBJ2-1	TRBD2	CASSPRTSGGTEQFF	TGTGCTAGCAGCCCCCGGACTAGCGGGGGGACTGAGCAGTTCTTC
TRBV6-5	-	TRBJ2-7	TRBD2	CASSYSRAGAHEQYF	TGTGCCAGCAGTTACTCGAGAGCGGGGGCGCACGAGCAGTACTTC
TRBV11-3	-	TRBJ2-5	-	CASSLGIAGQETQYF	TGTGCCAGCAGCTTAGGCATTGCAGGGCAAGAGACCCAGTACTTC
TRBV4-1	-	TRBJ2-7	TRBD1	CASSQTLQGKAYEQYF	TGCGCCAGCAGCCAAACCCTACAGGGGAAGGCCTACGAGCAGTACTTC
TRBV6-8	-	TRBJ2-1	-	CASTPSRGSVYNEQFF	TGTGCCAGCACCCCCTCTCGGGGGAGTGTGTACAATGAGCAGTTCTTC
TRBV5-4	-	TRBJ2-1	-	CASSALLENEQFF	TGTGCCAGCAGCGCCCTCCTTGAGAATGAGCAGTTCTTC
TRBV27	few	TRBJ2-6	-	CASNTGRGANVLTF	TGTGCCAGCAATACAGGGCGTGGGGCCAACGTCCTGACTTTC
TRBV30	-	TRBJ2-1	-	CALDGGGAFF	TGTGCCTTGGACGGAGGGGGCGCGTTCTTC
TRBV2	few	TRBJ2-3	TRBD2	CASSELVAGGKDTQYF	TGTGCCAGCAGTGAATTGGTAGCGGGGGGGAAAGATACGCAGTATTTT
TRBV4-1	-	TRBJ1-3	TRBD1	CASSADRGDSGNTIYF	TGCGCCAGCAGCGCGGACAGGGGGGACTCTGGAAACACCATATATTTT
TRBV11-3	-	TRBJ2-7	-	CARTGQSYEQYF	TGTGCCAGAACTGGACAGTCCTACGAGCAGTACTTC
TRBV6-5	few	TRBJ1-1	-	CASSYRPGQLNTEAFF	TGTGCCAGCAGTTACCGTCCCGGACAATTGAACACTGAAGCTTTCTTT
TRBV7-2	-	TRBJ2-5	-	CASSPGDGGQETQYF	TGTGCCAGCAGCCCCGGGGATGGCGGACAAGAGACCCAGTACTTC
TRBV4-1	-	TRBJ2-2	TRBD2	CASSHQLTSGSIGELFF	TGCGCCAGCAGCCATCAATTGACTAGCGGGAGTATCGGGGAGCTGTTTTTT
TRBV9	-	TRBJ2-7	-	CASSVAHRDYEQYF	TGTGCCAGCAGCGTAGCCCACCGGGACTACGAGCAGTACTTC
TRBV9	-	TRBJ1-2	TRBD1	CASSPEGTASYGYTF	TGTGCCAGCAGCCCAGAAGGGACAGCTTCCTATGGCTACACCTTC
TRBV7-9	-	TRBJ2-7	TRBD2	CASSRELAGGYEQYF	TGTGCCAGCAGCCGGGAGCTAGCGGGAGGCTACGAGCAGTACTTC
TRBV19	-	TRBJ1-3	-	CASTSGRDTIYF	TGTGCCAGTACTTCCGGTAGAGACACCATATATTTT
TRBV7-3	-	TRBJ2-3	-	CASSWGQSTDTQYF	TGTGCCAGCTCCTGGGGGCAGAGCACAGATACGCAGTATTTT
TRBV4-1	once	TRBJ1-5	-	CASSQEWIKPDMNQPQHF	TGCGCCAGCAGCCAAGAGTGGATTAAGCCCGACATGAATCAGCCCCAGCATTTT